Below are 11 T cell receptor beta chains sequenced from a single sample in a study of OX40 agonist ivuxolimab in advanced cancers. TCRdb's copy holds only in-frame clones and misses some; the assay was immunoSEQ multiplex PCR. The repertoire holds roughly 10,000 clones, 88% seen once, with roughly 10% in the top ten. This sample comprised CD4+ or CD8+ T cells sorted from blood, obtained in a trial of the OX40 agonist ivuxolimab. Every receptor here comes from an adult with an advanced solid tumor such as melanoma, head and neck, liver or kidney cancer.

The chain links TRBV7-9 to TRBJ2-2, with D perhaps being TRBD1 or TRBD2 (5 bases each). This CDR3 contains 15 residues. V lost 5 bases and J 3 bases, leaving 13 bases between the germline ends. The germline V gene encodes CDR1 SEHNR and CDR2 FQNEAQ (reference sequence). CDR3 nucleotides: TGTGCCAGCAGCCCCCCGGGGCCCTACACCGGGGAGCTGTTTTTT. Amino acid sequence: CASSPPGPYTGELFF.

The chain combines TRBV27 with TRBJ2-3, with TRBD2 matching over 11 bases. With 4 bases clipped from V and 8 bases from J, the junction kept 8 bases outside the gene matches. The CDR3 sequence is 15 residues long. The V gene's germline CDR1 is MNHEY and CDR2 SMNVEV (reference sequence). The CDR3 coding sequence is TGTGCCAGCAGTTCCTTAGCGGGGGGGCAAGGTACGCAGTATTTT. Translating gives CASSSLAGGQGTQYF.

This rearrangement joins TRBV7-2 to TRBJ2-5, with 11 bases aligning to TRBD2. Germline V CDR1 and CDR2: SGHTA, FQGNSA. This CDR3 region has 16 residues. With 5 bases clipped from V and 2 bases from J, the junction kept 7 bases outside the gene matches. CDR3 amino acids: CASSPRLAGWQETQYF. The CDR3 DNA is TGTGCCAGCAGCCCGAGACTAGCGGGGTGGCAAGAGACCCAGTACTTC.

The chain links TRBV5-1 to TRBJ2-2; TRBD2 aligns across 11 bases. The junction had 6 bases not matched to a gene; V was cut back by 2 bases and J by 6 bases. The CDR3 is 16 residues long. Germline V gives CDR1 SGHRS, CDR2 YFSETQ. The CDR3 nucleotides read TGCGCCAGCAGCTTCTTAGCGGGGGGGCCAGCCGGGGAGCTGTTTTTT. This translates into CASSFLAGGPAGELFF.

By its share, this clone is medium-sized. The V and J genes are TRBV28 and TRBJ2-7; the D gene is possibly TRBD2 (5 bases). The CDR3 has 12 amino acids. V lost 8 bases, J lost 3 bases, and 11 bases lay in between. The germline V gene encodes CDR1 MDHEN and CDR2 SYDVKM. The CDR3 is CASADGIYEQYF. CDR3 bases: TGTGCCAGCGCGGACGGGATCTACGAGCAGTACTTC.

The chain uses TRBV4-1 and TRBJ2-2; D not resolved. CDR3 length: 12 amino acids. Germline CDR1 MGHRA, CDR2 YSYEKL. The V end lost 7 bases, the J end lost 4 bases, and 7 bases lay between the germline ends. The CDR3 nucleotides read TGCGCCAGCACCCGTCCCACCGGGGAGCTGTTTTTT. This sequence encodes CASTRPTGELFF.

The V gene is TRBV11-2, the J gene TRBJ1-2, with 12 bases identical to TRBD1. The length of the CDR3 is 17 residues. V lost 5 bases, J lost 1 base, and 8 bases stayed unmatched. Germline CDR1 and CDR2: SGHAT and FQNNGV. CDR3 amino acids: CASSRGTGGWINYGYTF. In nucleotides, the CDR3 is TGTGCCAGCAGCCGAGGGACAGGGGGCTGGATTAACTATGGCTACACCTTC.

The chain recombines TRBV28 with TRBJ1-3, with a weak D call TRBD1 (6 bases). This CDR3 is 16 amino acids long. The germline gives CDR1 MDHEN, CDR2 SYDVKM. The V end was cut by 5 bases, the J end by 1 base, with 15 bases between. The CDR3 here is CASSLPGVSSGNTIYF. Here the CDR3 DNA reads TGTGCCAGCAGTCTACCAGGGGTCTCATCTGGAAACACCATATATTTT.

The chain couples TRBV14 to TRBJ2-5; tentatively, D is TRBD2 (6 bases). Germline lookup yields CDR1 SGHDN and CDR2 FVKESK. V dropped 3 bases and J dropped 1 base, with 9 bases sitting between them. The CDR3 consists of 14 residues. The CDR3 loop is CASSHTSSQETQYF. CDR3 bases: TGTGCCAGCAGCCATACTAGCAGCCAAGAGACCCAGTACTTC.

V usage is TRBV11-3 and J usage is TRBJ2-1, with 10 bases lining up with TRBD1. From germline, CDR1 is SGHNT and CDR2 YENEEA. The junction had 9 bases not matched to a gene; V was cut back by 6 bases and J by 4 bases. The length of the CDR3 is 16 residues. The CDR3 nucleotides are TGTGCCAGCAGTTTTAGGTCGGGACAGGGGTACAATGAGCAGTTCTTC. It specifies CASSFRSGQGYNEQFF.

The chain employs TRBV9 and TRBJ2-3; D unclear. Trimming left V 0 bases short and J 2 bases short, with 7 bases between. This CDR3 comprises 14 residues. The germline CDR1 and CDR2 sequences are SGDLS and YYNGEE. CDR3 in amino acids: CASSVGTNTDTQYF. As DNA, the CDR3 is TGTGCCAGCAGCGTAGGCACTAACACAGATACGCAGTATTTT.